This TCR beta chain was recovered during a study of tumor and adjacent non-tumor tissue in lung cancer. Study outcomes and limitations: Significantly higher TCR diversity was found in tumor than normal lung.

A modified ARM-PCR protocol with three rounds of nested PCR amplified TCRbeta. MiXCR, run by TCRdb on the multiplex PCR reads, gives a single entry per CDR3 protein. The sample lists about 110,000 distinct CDR3 sequences; about 63% were seen once. The CDR3 is 13 amino acids. Germline V gives CDR1 SEHNR, CDR2 FQNEAQ (reference sequence). Comments on this clonotype: No antigen is known for it. A much more abundant neighbour one base away suggests this may be a read error.

This sample's RNA came from whole unsorted tissue. Distant lung tissue was collected more than 3 cm away from the tumor edge. The chain has TRBV7-9 and TRBJ1-2, with 7 bases lining up with TRBD1. The sequence was obtained from a man between 60 and 70 years old with non-small cell lung cancer. Sequencing was performed on distant non-tumor lung tissue. CDR3 amino acids: CASSLETGIGCTF. The CDR3, as DNA: TGTGCCAGCAGCTTAGAGACAGGGATTGGCTGCACCTTC.